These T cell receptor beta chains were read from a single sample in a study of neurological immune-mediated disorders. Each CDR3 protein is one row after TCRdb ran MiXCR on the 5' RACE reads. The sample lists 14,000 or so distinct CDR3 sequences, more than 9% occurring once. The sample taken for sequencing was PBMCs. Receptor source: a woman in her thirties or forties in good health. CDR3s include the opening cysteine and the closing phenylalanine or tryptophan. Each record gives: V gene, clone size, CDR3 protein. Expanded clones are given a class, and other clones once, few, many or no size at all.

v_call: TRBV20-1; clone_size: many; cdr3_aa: CSALETPTNEKLFF
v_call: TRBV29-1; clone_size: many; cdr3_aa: CSVWGSGVSVAFF
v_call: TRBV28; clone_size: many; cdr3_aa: CASRNRGIRNEQYF
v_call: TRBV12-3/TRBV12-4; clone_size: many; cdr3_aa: CASSSSGWEQFF
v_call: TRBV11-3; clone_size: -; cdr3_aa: CASSLTDRDNQPQHF
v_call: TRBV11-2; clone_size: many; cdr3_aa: CASSLEAGRSTDTQYF
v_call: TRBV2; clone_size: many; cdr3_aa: CASSEAGTSVGGEQFF
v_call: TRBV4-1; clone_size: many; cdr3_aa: CASSQDFTTLGVYGYTF
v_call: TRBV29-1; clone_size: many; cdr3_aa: CSVAPGDTQYF
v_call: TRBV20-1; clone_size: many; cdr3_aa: CSARRGGPLNEQFF
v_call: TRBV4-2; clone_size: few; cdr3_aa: CASSTDPGPNYGYTF
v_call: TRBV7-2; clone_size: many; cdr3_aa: CASSSQGATNEKLFF
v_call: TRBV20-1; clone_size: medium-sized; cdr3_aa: CSAPPTSGSTDTQYF
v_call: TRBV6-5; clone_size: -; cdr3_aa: CASSSGGGGGQPQHF
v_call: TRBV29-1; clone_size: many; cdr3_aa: CSVHGRTEAFF
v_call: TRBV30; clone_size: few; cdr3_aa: CAWSVRRGNQPQHF
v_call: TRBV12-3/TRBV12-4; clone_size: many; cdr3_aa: CASRTRAGGAYTQYF
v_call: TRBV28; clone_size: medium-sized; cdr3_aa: CASTRDTHEKLFF
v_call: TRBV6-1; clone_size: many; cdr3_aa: CASRSVQGTGELFF
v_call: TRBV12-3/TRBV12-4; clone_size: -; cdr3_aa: CASSRTSGHTDTQYF
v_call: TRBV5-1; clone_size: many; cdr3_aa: CASSLSGFTGELFF
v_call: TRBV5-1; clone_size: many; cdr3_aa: CASSLEGTASRAFF
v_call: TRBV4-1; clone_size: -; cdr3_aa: CASSQEGTGINYGYTF
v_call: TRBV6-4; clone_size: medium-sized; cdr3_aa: CASSAPLVTYNSPLHF
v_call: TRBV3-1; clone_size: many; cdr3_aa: CASLPDLAGGKNYNEQFF
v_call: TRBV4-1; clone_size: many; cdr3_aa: CASSLEASVSTDTQYF
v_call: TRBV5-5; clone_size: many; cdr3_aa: CASSLQGARNEQYF
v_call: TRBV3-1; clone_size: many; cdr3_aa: CASSQARAGTTNTGELFF
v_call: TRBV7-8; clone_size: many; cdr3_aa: CASSTHRVGDTEAFF
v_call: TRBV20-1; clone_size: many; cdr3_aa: CSAATGGYAYEQYF
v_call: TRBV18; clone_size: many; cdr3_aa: CASSVAASGGETQYF
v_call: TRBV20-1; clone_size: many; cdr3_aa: CSARVGRSEAFF
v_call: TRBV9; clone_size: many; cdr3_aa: CASSGGTANEKLFF
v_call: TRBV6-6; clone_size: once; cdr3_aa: CASRFKTGGAETQYF
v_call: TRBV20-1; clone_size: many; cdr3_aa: CSAHPGQVNEKLFF
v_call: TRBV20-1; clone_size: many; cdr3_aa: CSYLSGISGEQYF
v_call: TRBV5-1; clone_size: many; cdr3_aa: CASSLDGGISYNSPLHF
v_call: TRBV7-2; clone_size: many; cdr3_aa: CATASGIPYEQYF
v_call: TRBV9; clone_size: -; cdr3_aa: CASSQGDLYGYTF
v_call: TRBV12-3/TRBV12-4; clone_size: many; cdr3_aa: CASTSGGTEAFF
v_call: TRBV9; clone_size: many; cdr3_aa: CASSVGLSDYGYTF
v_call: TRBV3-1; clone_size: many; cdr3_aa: CASSQRAGETQYF
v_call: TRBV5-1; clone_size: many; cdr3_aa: CASSPQPGQIYEQYF
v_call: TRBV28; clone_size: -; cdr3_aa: CASRPLDRVYGYTF
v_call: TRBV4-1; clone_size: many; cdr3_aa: CASSQDRGLQETQYF
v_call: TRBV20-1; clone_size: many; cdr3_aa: CSARGAGEWTQYF
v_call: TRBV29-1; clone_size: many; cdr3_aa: CSVEGTLLADSTDTQYF
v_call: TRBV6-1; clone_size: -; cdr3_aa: CASSGTVQETQYF
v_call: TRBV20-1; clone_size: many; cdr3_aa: CSVDSSGGTPGSYNEQFF
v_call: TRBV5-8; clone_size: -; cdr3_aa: CASSYTYGYTF
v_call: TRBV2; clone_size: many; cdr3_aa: CASSVAGGVGGYTF
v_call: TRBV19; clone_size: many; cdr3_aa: CASTGPIYGYTF
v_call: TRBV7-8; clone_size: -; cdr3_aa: CATRLGVTGYLFF
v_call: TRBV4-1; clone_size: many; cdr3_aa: CASSQPPGQGTGELFF
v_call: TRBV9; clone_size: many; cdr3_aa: CASSGGGPGYTF
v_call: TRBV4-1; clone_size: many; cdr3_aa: CASSQDSGGRITGELFF
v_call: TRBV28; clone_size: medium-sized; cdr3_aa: CASLNSGKGLEQYF
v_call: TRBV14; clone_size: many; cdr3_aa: CASSPQYNEQFF
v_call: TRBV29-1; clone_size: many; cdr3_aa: CSVDPSGGPHGASYNEQFF